The next 3 T cell receptor beta chains were all read from a single sample in a study of chemoradiotherapy in HPV16-positive cancers. The method was immunoSEQ multiplex PCR; TCRdb's version includes in-frame clones alone and lacks a portion of them. The sample lists several thousand clones, over 75% occurring once. Sampling took place from a patient who underwent chemoradiotherapy. The receptors here all came from a human donor with HPV-associated anogenital cancer.

The rearrangement uses TRBV5-1 and TRBJ2-2, with 8 nucleotides matching TRBD2. The germline V gene has CDR1 SGHRS and CDR2 YFSETQ. The CDR3 length is 16 residues. With V trimmed by 4 bases and J by 5 bases, 10 bases remained unmatched. The DNA of the CDR3 is TGCGCCAGCAGCCCAATCCCCCGGGGGGGGACCGGGGAGCTGTTTTTT. Protein sequence: CASSPIPRGGTGELFF.

The V call is TRBV27, the J call TRBJ2-1; D might be TRBD1 or TRBD2, each matching 6 bases. Germline CDR1 and CDR2: MNHEY and SMNVEV (reference sequence). V was clipped by 4 bases and J by 4 bases, with 17 bases between them. The CDR3 is 16 residues long. DNA for the CDR3: TGTGCCAGCAGTTACCTTCAGGGGCGGGGTTACAATGAGCAGTTCTTC. It encodes CASSYLQGRGYNEQFF.

This clone came up once. The rearrangement links TRBV19 to TRBJ2-7; 9 nucleotides agree with TRBD1. Germline trimming cut 9 bases from V and 1 base from J; bases unmatched to any gene: 10. The CDR3 totals 15 residues. Germline V gene sequence: CDR1 LNHDA, CDR2 SQIVND (reference sequence). CDR3 amino acids: CASHQTGGRSYEQYF. CDR3 nucleotide sequence: TGTGCCAGCCACCAGACAGGGGGGCGATCCTACGAGCAGTACTTC.